The entry below describes one T cell receptor beta chain. This entry is derived from a study of identifying expanded T cells in peripheral blood. Libraries were prepared by immunoSEQ multiplex PCR; TCRdb keeps only in-frame clonotypes and omits some of them. The sample records 70,000 to 100,000 clones, around nine tenths being singletons. Trimming took off 7 bases at V and 1 base at J, with 10 bases between the two ends. The CDR3 is made up of 13 amino acids. Per germline, CDR1 SNHLY and CDR2 FYNNEI. V gene TRBV2 combines with J gene TRBJ1-1; D unresolved. This clonotype was obtained from a person between 18 and 70 years old in good health. Sequences were obtained from blood. Here the CDR3 reads CASNLDRNTEAFF. In DNA, the CDR3 is TGTGCCAGCAACCTGGATAGGAACACTGAAGCTTTCTTT.